Shown below are 19 T cell receptor beta chains from a single sample sequenced in a study of beta chain features in type 1 diabetes. Expressed TCRB transcripts got sequenced, as all isolated RNA was reverse transcribed. Assay: immunoSEQ multiplex PCR; the TCRdb copy retains only in-frame clones and omits some. The sample has 860,000 or so clones, roughly 15% seen once. Sequenced: naive CD4+ T cells from blood. These receptors were obtained from a woman aged 18-30 years in good health.

The J gene is TRBJ2-4, the V gene TRBV5-4; no clear D. Germline V CDR1 and CDR2: SGHNT, YYREEE (reference sequence). The V and J ends lost 0 bases and 0 bases respectively, with 10 bases between them. The CDR3 has 16 amino acids. CDR3 protein: CASSLGGLEAKNIQYF. The CDR3 nucleotides are TGTGCCAGCAGCTTGGGGGGTCTTGAAGCCAAAAACATTCAGTACTTC.

The rearrangement joins TRBV28 to TRBJ2-2, with 13 bases aligning to TRBD2. The length of the CDR3 is 21 residues. Trimming at V came to 3 bases and at J to 2 bases, leaving 15 bases not matched to a gene. CDR1 and CDR2 from the germline V gene are MDHEN and SYDVKM. The CDR3 loop is CASSLLPGLAGIKVNTGELFF. DNA for the CDR3: TGTGCCAGCAGTTTGCTCCCGGGACTAGCGGGAATCAAAGTAAACACCGGGGAGCTGTTTTTT.

The gene calls are TRBV29-1 and TRBJ2-1; 9 bases are a match to TRBD2. The germline gives CDR1 SQVTM, CDR2 ANQGSEA. V lost 2 bases to trimming and J lost 6 bases; unmatched junction nucleotides: 5. CDR3 length: 14 amino acids. The CDR3 DNA sequence: TGCAGCGTTGAAACTTTTAGCGGGGGCAATGAGCAGTTCTTC. This sequence encodes CSVETFSGGNEQFF.

The chain couples TRBV7-2 to TRBJ2-7, with a tentative D call TRBD2 (5 bases). Looked up from germline, CDR1 is SGHTA and CDR2 is FQGNSA. V was pared by 6 bases and J by 6 bases, with 21 bases between. This CDR3 spans 15 amino acids. CDR3 sequence: CASSAVGVPVLEQYF. The CDR3 DNA sequence: TGTGCCAGCAGTGCGGTCGGGGTACCCGTCCTCGAGCAGTACTTC.

This clone was observed a handful of times. The V and J genes are TRBV11-2 and TRBJ2-5; D uncertain. V dropped 2 bases and J dropped 7 bases, with 5 bases sitting between them. The CDR3 loop spans 11 amino acids. CDR1 and CDR2 from the germline V gene are SGHAT and FQNNGV. CDR3 bases: TGTGCCAGCAGCTTATTTGCGACCCAGTACTTC. This encodes CASSLFATQYF. Together with reference TRBV11-2 and TRBJ2-5, the CDR3 gives the full variable domain: EAGVAQSPRYKIIEKRQSVAFWCNPISGHATLYWYQQILGQGPKLLIQFQNNGVVDDSQLPKDRFSAERLKGVDSTLKIQPAKLEDSAVYLCASSLFATQYFGPGTRLLVL.

The chain uses TRBV18 and TRBJ2-7; TRBD2 matches 10 bases. The CDR3 sequence is 15 residues long. Germline-derived CDR1 and CDR2 are KGHSH and LQKENI. V dropped 6 bases and J dropped 1; count of bases not matched to a gene: 6. The chain's CDR3 is CASSPSGSSSYEQYF. The CDR3 DNA is TGTGCCAGCTCCCCTAGCGGGAGTTCTTCCTACGAGCAGTACTTC. Supplemented by reference TRBV18 and TRBJ2-7, the full variable domain reads NAGVMQNPRHLVRRRGQEARLRCSPMKGHSHVYWYRQLPEEGLKFMVYLQKENIIDESGMPKERFSAEFPKEGPSILRIQQVVRGDSAAYFCASSPSGSSSYEQYFGPGTRLTVT.

A word on this clone: At one boundary the junction diverges from the germline segment, which might be a read error. The chain couples TRBV5-5 to TRBJ1-4; the match to TRBD1 covers 8 bases. The CDR3 consists of 13 residues. Germline CDR1 is SGHKS and CDR2 is YYEKEE (reference sequence). As DNA, the CDR3 is TGTGCCAGCAGCATCGGGACAGGTGAAGAACTGTTTTTT. Translation: CASSIGTGEELFF. The full variable domain, its missing parts supplied by reference TRBV5-5 and TRBJ1-4, is DAGVTQSPTHLIKTRGQQVTLRCSPISGHKSVSWYQQVLGQGPQFIFQYYEKEERGRGNFPDRFSARQFPNYSSELNVNALLLGDSALYLCASSIGTGEELFFGSGTQLSVL.

This clone was observed a handful of times. The V call is TRBV27, the J call TRBJ2-6, with no clear D. Trimming left V 4 bases short and J 0 bases short, with 13 bases between. CDR3 length: 17 residues. In germline, CDR1 is MNHEY, CDR2 SMNVEV (reference sequence). The CDR3 region is CASSWGKAASGANVLTF. The CDR3, as DNA: TGTGCCAGCAGTTGGGGTAAGGCGGCCTCTGGGGCCAACGTCCTGACTTTC.

The rearrangement uses TRBV14 and TRBJ2-7; 13 bases are shared with TRBD2. From germline, CDR1 is SGHDN and CDR2 FVKESK. V lost 4 bases, J lost 7 bases, and 7 bases stayed unmatched. This CDR3 has 15 amino acids. The CDR3 spells CASSRTSGRSGEQYF. In nucleotides, the CDR3 is TGTGCCAGCAGCCGGACTAGCGGGAGATCTGGAGAGCAGTACTTC.

This clone came up a few times. V and J are TRBV28 and TRBJ1-5, with D possibly matching TRBD1 (5 bases). Germline V gene data show CDR1 as MDHEN and CDR2 as SYDVKM. The V end was cut by 6 bases, the J end by 1 base, with 10 bases between. The CDR3 totals 14 residues. In DNA, the CDR3 is TGTGCCAGCAGGGAGGGGACGAGCAATCAGCCCCAGCATTTT. Translated: CASREGTSNQPQHF.

The chain uses TRBV7-9 and TRBJ2-2; weak D call: TRBD2 (5 bases). Germline V gives CDR1 SEHNR, CDR2 FQNEAQ (reference sequence). V lost 5 bases and J 5 bases, leaving 6 bases between the germline ends. The CDR3 loop spans 12 amino acids. The chain's CDR3 is CASSPGTGELFF. In DNA, the CDR3 is TGTGCCAGCAGCCCGGGGACCGGGGAGCTGTTTTTT.

The chain links TRBV27 to TRBJ2-1, with 10 nucleotides matching TRBD2. With V trimmed by 6 bases and J by 4 bases, 6 bases remained unmatched. There are 15 residues in the CDR3. Germline V gives CDR1 MNHEY, CDR2 SMNVEV (reference sequence). The CDR3 bases are TGTGCCAGCAGATCGGGACTAGCGTCATACAATGAGCAGTTCTTC. Protein sequence: CASRSGLASYNEQFF.

V gene TRBV10-3 combines with J gene TRBJ1-2, with a tentative D call TRBD1 (6 bases). Germline CDR1 and CDR2: ENHRY and SYGVKD. The CDR3 length is 14 residues. Deletions cut 3 bases from V and 2 bases from J, with 10 bases between. The CDR3 protein is CAISDRQANYGYTF. The CDR3, as DNA: TGTGCCATCAGTGATAGACAGGCGAACTATGGCTACACCTTC.

This rearrangement joins TRBV6-4 to TRBJ2-5, with TRBD2 matching over 7 bases. Germline CDR1 MRHNA, CDR2 SNTAGT. V was pared by 9 bases and J by 0 bases, with 19 bases of the junction left unmatched. The CDR3 loop spans 18 amino acids. The CDR3, as DNA: TGTGCCAGTGGGAATAAGCAATCAGCGGGAACAAACCAAGAGACCCAGTACTTC. Translation: CASGNKQSAGTNQETQYF.

This clone was counted between two and nine times. This chain uses TRBV7-3 with TRBJ2-1, with 9 nucleotides matching TRBD2. Germline V gene lookup returns CDR1 SGHTA and CDR2 FQGTGA. Unmatched junction bases numbered 4, after V lost 5 bases and J lost 2 bases. The CDR3 extends over 15 amino acids. The CDR3 sequence: CASSGGLAPYNEQFF. The CDR3 DNA is TGTGCCAGCAGCGGAGGACTAGCGCCCTACAATGAGCAGTTCTTC.

This clone appeared a few times. The rearrangement uses TRBV4-3 and TRBJ1-3; D not certain. CDR1 is LGHNA and CDR2 is YSLEER in the germline V gene. Trimming removed 4 bases at V and 0 bases at J, with 10 bases between. The CDR3 extends over 15 amino acids. DNA of the CDR3: TGCGCCAGCAGCCTGGACGCCCGCTCTGGAAACACCATATATTTT. Translated: CASSLDARSGNTIYF.

This clone was recorded a few times. V and J are TRBV12-5 and TRBJ2-3, with D uncertain. CDR1 LGHNT and CDR2 FRNRAP come from the germline V gene. The CDR3 totals 17 residues. Trimming cost V 6 bases and J 3 bases, with 22 bases left between them. The CDR3 DNA reads as TGTGCTAGTGGAGAAGAAGGTCGAATGTTGGCGACAGATACGCAGTATTTT. Translating gives CASGEEGRMLATDTQYF.

A single count supports this clone. Other DNA sequences in the same sample also yield this CDR3. The chain carries TRBV5-1 and TRBJ2-7, with D maybe TRBD2 (5 bases). The germline gives CDR1 SGHRS, CDR2 YFSETQ. The germline V and J ends were trimmed by 0 bases and 7 bases, with 14 bases remaining between them. The CDR3 covers 14 residues. This chain's CDR3 is CASSLAPGSGEQYF. In DNA, the CDR3 is TGCGCCAGCAGCTTGGCTCCCGGGTCGGGGGAGCAGTACTTC.

This clone was seen more than once but under ten times. V is TRBV6-5 and J is TRBJ1-2; D is perhaps TRBD1 (5 bases). Trimming stripped 6 bases from V and 7 bases from J, with 15 bases between. The CDR3 consists of 13 residues. Germline CDR1 reads MNHEY; CDR2 reads SVGAGI. The CDR3 reads CASSPVSGLGYTF. Written as DNA, the CDR3 is TGTGCCAGCAGCCCTGTGTCAGGGCTTGGCTACACCTTC.